The rows below give T cell receptor beta chains drawn from one sample of a study of graft-versus-host responses after intestinal transplantation. The repertoire was sequenced with immunoSEQ multiplex PCR; TCRdb's copy has only in-frame clones and lacks some. In the table there are 77,000 or so clones, about 94% of which are singletons. No antigens are known for them. Sequenced here: unstimulated CD8+ T cells sorted from spleen or lymph node cells, sampled before intestinal transplant. Receptors were obtained from a human donor who received an intestinal transplant. Each CDR3 is given with its conserved first and last residue. The D gene is left open where the match is weak. Some rows have no size entry. The others give once, few or many, or a class for an expanded clone.

d_call | clone_size | j_call | v_call | cdr3_nt | cdr3_aa
. | . | TRBJ2-1 | TRBV27 | TGTGCCAGCAGTTTAGACGGGAGCTACAATGAGCAGTTCTTC | CASSLDGSYNEQFF
. | . | TRBJ2-7 | TRBV4-2 | TGTGCCAGCAGCCAAGCTGTCGCGGGGGCGGGGGAGCAGTACTTC | CASSQAVAGAGEQYF
. | . | TRBJ2-3 | TRBV5-1 | TGCGCCAGCAGCTCCACCCGGGATGCTAGCACAGATACGCAGTATTTT | CASSSTRDASTDTQYF
TRBD1 | . | TRBJ2-7 | TRBV28 | TGTGCCAGCCGGGACAGGTTATACGAGCAGTACTTC | CASRDRLYEQYF
. | . | TRBJ2-7 | TRBV5-6 | TGTGCCAGCAGCTTTACTCACCCCTACGAGCAGTACTTC | CASSFTHPYEQYF
. | . | TRBJ2-5 | TRBV13 | TGTGCCAGCAGCTTACAGGGAGGAATAGAGACCCAGTACTTC | CASSLQGGIETQYF
. | . | TRBJ1-1 | TRBV5-6 | TGTGCCAGCAGCCTGCTCAATCCGGGAGAAACTGAAGCTTTCTTT | CASSLLNPGETEAFF
TRBD1 | . | TRBJ1-3 | TRBV2 | TGTGCCAGCAGATACGAGACAGGGTCTGGAAACACCATATATTTT | CASRYETGSGNTIYF
. | . | TRBJ1-1 | TRBV27 | TGTGCCAGCAGTCCAGGGAGGACTGAAGCTTTCTTT | CASSPGRTEAFF
. | . | TRBJ2-1 | TRBV6-1 | TGTGCCAGCAGTGATATGGGTGCTGAGCAGTTCTTC | CASSDMGAEQFF
TRBD1 | . | TRBJ1-1 | TRBV27 | TGTGCCAGCAGAGAACAGGGGTACACGAACACTGAAGCTTTCTTT | CASREQGYTNTEAFF
TRBD2 | . | TRBJ2-1 | TRBV19 | TGTGCCAGTAGTATAGTACCCCTGACTAGCGGGAAGTACAATGAGCAGTTCTTC | CASSIVPLTSGKYNEQFF
. | . | TRBJ2-6 | TRBV18 | TGTGCCAGCTCAGTGAGCTCTGGGGCCAACGTCCTGACTTTC | CASSVSSGANVLTF
. | . | TRBJ2-3 | TRBV5-1 | TGCGCCAGCAGCTACGGAGCAGATACGCAGTATTTT | CASSYGADTQYF
. | once | TRBJ1-1 | TRBV7-2 | TGTGCCAGCAGCTTATGGAGGGGGGAGAACACTGAAGCTTTCTTT | CASSLWRGENTEAFF
TRBD2 | . | TRBJ2-3 | TRBV27 | TGTGCCAGCAGTTTTTATGGCGGGAGAGGCACAGATACGCAGTATTTT | CASSFYGGRGTDTQYF
TRBD1 | . | TRBJ2-3 | TRBV7-9 | TGTGCCAGCAGCGTCTGGACAGGGGAGTTTTTGGTAACAGATACGCAGTATTTT | CASSVWTGEFLVTDTQYF
. | . | TRBJ2-1 | TRBV9 | TGTGCCAGCAGCGTAGAAACCCCCTCGTACAATGAGCAGTTCTTC | CASSVETPSYNEQFF
. | . | TRBJ2-7 | TRBV27 | TGTGCCAGCAGTTTACACGGGACCTACGAGCAGTACTTC | CASSLHGTYEQYF
. | . | TRBJ1-2 | TRBV6-5 | TGTGCCAGCAGGGGCCCTAGGAATGGCTACACCTTC | CASRGPRNGYTF
. | . | TRBJ2-3 | TRBV9 | TGTGCCAGCAGCCTATTCGGAAGCACAGATACGCAGTATTTT | CASSLFGSTDTQYF
. | . | TRBJ2-5 | TRBV5-1 | TGCGCCAGCAGCTTGAGTGGGAGCGGGGAGACCCAGTACTTC | CASSLSGSGETQYF
TRBD2 | . | TRBJ2-5 | TRBV5-4 | TGTGCCAGCAGCTTCCTAGCGGGGACCTACCAAGAGACCCAGTACTTC | CASSFLAGTYQETQYF
TRBD2 | . | TRBJ2-3 | TRBV14 | TGTGCCAGCAGCCAGAGAGTTAGCGGGAGGGTTGAAGATACGCAGTATTTT | CASSQRVSGRVEDTQYF
. | . | TRBJ2-1 | TRBV2 | TGTGCCAGCAGTGAAGGGTCCGCGGCACACTACAATGAGCAGTTCTTC | CASSEGSAAHYNEQFF
. | . | TRBJ2-5 | TRBV2 | TGTGCCAGCGGAGAGACCCAGTACTTC | CASGETQYF
. | . | TRBJ1-2 | TRBV27 | TGTGCCAGCAGTTTATCAGGGGAGGGACCCATCTATGGCTACACCTTC | CASSLSGEGPIYGYTF
. | few | TRBJ1-4 | TRBV27 | TGTGCCAGCAGCGGGGGACCTGATGAAAAACTGTTTTTT | CASSGGPDEKLFF
. | once | TRBJ1-2 | TRBV2 | TGTGCCAGCAGCGCAATGGGACTGGACTATGGCTACACCTTC | CASSAMGLDYGYTF
. | . | TRBJ2-6 | TRBV6-6 | TGTGCCAGCAGTTTAACAGGTGGCTCTGGGGCCAACGTCCTGACTTTC | CASSLTGGSGANVLTF
TRBD2 | . | TRBJ2-1 | TRBV19 | TGTGCCAGTAGTACCGAAGCGGGACCCTACAATGAGCAGTTCTTC | CASSTEAGPYNEQFF
. | few | TRBJ2-7 | TRBV11-2 | TGTGCCAGCAGCTTAGAAGGGACGGAGGAGGGCCCCTACGAGCAGTACTTC | CASSLEGTEEGPYEQYF
. | . | TRBJ1-4 | TRBV14 | TGTGCCAGCAGCCGGGACCTAGAAAAACTGTTTTTT | CASSRDLEKLFF
. | once | TRBJ2-7 | TRBV7-2 | TGTGCCAGCAGCCTCTTTCAGGCGAGCTCCTACGAGCAGTACTTC | CASSLFQASSYEQYF
. | . | TRBJ1-1 | TRBV6-5 | TGTGCCAGCAGTAACAGTTACCCGAACACTGAAGCTTTCTTT | CASSNSYPNTEAFF
. | once | TRBJ2-5 | TRBV28 | TGTGCCAGCAGTTTATTGGTGGGTGCGCCGGGGGAGACCCAGTACTTC | CASSLLVGAPGETQYF
. | few | TRBJ1-5 | TRBV6-1 | TGTGCCAGCAGTGAAGTGGCCGGGGGCAATCAGCCCCAGCATTTT | CASSEVAGGNQPQHF
TRBD1 | . | TRBJ2-7 | TRBV2 | TGTGCCAGCAGTGAGCCAATCTCAGGGGGCCAACCATACGAGCAGTACTTC | CASSEPISGGQPYEQYF
TRBD1 | . | TRBJ2-7 | TRBV5-1 | TGCGCCAGCAGCTTGGGGACAGGGTACGAGCAGTACTTT | CASSLGTGYEQYF
TRBD2 | once | TRBJ2-1 | TRBV5-1 | TGCGCCAGCGGTAGCGGGAGCTCACAGTTCTTC | CASGSGSSQFF
. | . | TRBJ2-7 | TRBV7-8 | TGTGCCAGCAGCTATAGCTCGGGGGAAGCCTCCTACGAGCAGTACTTC | CASSYSSGEASYEQYF
. | . | TRBJ1-2 | TRBV28 | TGTGCCAGCAGTACCCGCAGACGGGAAAACTATGGCTACACCTTC | CASSTRRRENYGYTF
. | . | TRBJ1-1 | TRBV11-3 | TGTGCCAGCAGCTTCAGCGAGAACACTGAAGCTTTCTTT | CASSFSENTEAFF
. | . | TRBJ2-1 | TRBV27 | TGTGCCAGCAGTTTAATCCGGGACTCCTACAATGAGCAGTTCTTC | CASSLIRDSYNEQFF
. | . | TRBJ2-5 | TRBV27 | TGTGCCAGCAGTTTAGGACTGAAACAAGAGACCCAGTACTTC | CASSLGLKQETQYF
. | . | TRBJ1-5 | TRBV28 | TGTGCCAGCAGACATTACAGGGACGGCAATCAGCCCCAGCATTTT | CASRHYRDGNQPQHF
. | . | TRBJ2-7 | TRBV5-1 | TGCGCCAGCAGCCCCATAGGAACATCCTACGAGCAGTACTTC | CASSPIGTSYEQYF